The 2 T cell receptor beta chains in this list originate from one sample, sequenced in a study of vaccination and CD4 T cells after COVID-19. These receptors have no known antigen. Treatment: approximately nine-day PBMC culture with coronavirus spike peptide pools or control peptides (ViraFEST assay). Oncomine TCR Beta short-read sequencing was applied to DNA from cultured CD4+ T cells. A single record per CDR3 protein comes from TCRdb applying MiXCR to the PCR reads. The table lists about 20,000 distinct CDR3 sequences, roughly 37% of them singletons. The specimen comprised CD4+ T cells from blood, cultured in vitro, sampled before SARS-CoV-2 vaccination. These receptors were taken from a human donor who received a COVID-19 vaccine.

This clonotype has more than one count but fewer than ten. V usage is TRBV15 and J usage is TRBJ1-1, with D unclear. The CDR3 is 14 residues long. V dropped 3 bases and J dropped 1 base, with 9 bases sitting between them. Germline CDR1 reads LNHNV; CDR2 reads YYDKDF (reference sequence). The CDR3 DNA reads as TGTGCCACCAGCAGGGATACGTCGAACACTGAAGCTTTCTTT. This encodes CATSRDTSNTEAFF.

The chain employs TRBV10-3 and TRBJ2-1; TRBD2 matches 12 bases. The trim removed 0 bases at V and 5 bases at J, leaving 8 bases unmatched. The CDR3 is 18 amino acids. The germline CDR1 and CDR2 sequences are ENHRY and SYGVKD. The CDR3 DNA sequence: TGTGCCATCAGTGAGTCTCGAGCTAGCGGGGGGGACCACAATGAGCAGTTCTTC. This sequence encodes CAISESRASGGDHNEQFF.